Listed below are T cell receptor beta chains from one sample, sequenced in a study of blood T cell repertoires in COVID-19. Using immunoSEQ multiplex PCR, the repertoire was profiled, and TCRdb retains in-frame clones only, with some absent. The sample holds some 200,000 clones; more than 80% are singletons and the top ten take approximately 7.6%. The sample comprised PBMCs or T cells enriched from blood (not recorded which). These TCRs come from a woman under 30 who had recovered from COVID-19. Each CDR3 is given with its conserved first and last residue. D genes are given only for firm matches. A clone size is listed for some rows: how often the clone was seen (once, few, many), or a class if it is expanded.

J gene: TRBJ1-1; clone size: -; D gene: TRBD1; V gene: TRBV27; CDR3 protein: CASSLNRQGNTEAFF; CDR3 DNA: TGTGCCAGCAGTCTAAACCGACAGGGGAACACTGAAGCTTTCTTT
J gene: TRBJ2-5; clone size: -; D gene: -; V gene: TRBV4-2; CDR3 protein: CASSQEAEETQYF; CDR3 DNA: TGTGCCAGCAGCCAAGAAGCGGAGGAGACCCAGTACTTC
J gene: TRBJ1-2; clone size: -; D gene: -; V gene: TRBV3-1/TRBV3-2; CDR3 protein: CASSQERNYGYTF; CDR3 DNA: TGTGCCAGCAGCCAAGAGCGAAACTATGGCTACACCTTC
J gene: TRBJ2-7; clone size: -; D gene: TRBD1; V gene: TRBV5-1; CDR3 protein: CAGGQGHYYEQYF; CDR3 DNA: TGCGCCGGGGGACAGGGACATTACTACGAGCAGTACTTC
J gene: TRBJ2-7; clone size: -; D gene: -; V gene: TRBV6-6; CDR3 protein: CASSYERDRGEQYF; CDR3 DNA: TGTGCCAGCAGTTACGAGCGCGATAGGGGCGAGCAGTACTTC
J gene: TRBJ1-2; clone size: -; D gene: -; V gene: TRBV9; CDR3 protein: CASSVDAGNYGYTF; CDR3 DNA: TGTGCCAGCAGCGTAGACGCAGGGAACTATGGCTACACCTTC
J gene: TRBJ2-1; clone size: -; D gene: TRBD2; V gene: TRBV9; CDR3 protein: CASSVGLAGVIFF; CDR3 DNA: TGTGCCAGCAGCGTAGGCCTAGCGGGGGTAATATTCTTC
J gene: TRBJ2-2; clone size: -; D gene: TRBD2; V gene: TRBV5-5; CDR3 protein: CASSPWRGGQTGELFF; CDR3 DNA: TGTGCCAGCAGCCCTTGGCGGGGGGGGCAAACCGGGGAGCTGTTTTTT
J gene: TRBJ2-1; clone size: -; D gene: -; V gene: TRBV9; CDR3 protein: CASSVTTGSGSYNEQFF; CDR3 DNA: TGTGCCAGCAGCGTGACGACCGGGAGCGGGTCCTACAATGAGCAGTTCTTC
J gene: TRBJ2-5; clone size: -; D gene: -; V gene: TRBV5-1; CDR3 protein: CASSLAAFHEGETQYF; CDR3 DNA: TGCGCCAGCAGCTTGGCGGCATTCCACGAGGGAGAGACCCAGTACTTC
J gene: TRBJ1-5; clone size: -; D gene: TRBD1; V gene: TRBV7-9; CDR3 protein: CASSVGTGGSSPRNQPQHF; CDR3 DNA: TGTGCCAGCAGCGTGGGGACAGGGGGCTCGAGTCCCCGCAATCAGCCCCAGCATTTT
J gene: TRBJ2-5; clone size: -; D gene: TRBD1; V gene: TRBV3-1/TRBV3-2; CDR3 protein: CASSHWDRGFQETQYF; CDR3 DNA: TGTGCCAGCAGCCATTGGGACAGGGGATTCCAAGAGACCCAGTACTTC
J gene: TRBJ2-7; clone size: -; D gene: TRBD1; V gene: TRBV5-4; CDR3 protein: CASSFPRDSYYEQYF; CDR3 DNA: TGTGCCAGCAGCTTTCCCCGGGACAGTTACTACGAGCAGTACTTC
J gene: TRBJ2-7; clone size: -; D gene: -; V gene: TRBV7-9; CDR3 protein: CASSLVPGEQYF; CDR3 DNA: TGTGCCAGCAGCCTTGTTCCGGGGGAGCAGTACTTC
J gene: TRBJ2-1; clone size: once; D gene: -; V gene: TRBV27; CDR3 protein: CASRGPQVGLNEQFF; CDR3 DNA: TGTGCCAGCAGGGGGCCCCAGGTAGGGTTGAATGAGCAGTTCTTC
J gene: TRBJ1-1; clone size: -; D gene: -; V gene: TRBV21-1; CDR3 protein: CASSKEEGLMNTEAFF; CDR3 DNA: TGTGCCAGCAGCAAAGAGGAGGGGCTAATGAACACTGAAGCTTTCTTT
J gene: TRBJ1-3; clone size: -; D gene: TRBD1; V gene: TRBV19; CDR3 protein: CASTRGISGNSIYF; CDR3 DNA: TGTGCCAGTACCAGGGGGATCTCTGGAAACTCCATATATTTT
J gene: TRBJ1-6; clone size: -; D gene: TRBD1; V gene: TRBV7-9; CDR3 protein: CASSSQDRGWNSPLHF; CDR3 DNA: TGTGCCAGCAGCTCACAGGACAGGGGGTGGAATTCACCCCTCCACTTT
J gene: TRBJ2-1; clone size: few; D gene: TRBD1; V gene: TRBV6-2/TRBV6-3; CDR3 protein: CASSYLGTGGVRYNEQFF; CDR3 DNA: TGTGCCAGCAGTTACTTGGGGACAGGAGGGGTCCGCTACAATGAGCAGTTCTTC
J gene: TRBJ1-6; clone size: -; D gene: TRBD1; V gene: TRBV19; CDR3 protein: CASSSVATGSAPLHF; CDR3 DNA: TGTGCCAGTAGTTCGGTCGCGACAGGGTCCGCACCCCTCCACTTT
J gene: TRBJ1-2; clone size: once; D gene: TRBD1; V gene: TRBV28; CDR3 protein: CASTPAGTGVGYTF; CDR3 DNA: TGTGCCAGCACACCAGCGGGGACAGGGGTTGGCTACACCTTC
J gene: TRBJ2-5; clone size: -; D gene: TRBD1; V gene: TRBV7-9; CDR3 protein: CASSPWSGTATRTQYF; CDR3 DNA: TGTGCCAGCAGCCCTTGGTCGGGGACAGCTACGAGGACCCAGTACTTC
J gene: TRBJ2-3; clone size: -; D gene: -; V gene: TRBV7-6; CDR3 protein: CASSLGTSTDTQYF; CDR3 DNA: TGTGCCAGCAGCTTAGGGACTAGCACAGATACGCAGTATTTT
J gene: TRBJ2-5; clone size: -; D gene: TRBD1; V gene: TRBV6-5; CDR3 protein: CASRTGQGSGETQYF; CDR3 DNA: TGTGCCAGCAGGACCGGACAGGGATCAGGAGAGACCCAGTACTTC
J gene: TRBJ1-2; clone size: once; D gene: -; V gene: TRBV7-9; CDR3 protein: CASTETGVGYGYTF; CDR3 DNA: TGTGCCAGCACCGAGACGGGGGTTGGCTATGGCTACACCTTC
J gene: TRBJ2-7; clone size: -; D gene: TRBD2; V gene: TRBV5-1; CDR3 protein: CASSPAALAGLYEQYF; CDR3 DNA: TGCGCCAGCAGCCCCGCGGCGCTAGCGGGACTGTACGAGCAGTACTTC